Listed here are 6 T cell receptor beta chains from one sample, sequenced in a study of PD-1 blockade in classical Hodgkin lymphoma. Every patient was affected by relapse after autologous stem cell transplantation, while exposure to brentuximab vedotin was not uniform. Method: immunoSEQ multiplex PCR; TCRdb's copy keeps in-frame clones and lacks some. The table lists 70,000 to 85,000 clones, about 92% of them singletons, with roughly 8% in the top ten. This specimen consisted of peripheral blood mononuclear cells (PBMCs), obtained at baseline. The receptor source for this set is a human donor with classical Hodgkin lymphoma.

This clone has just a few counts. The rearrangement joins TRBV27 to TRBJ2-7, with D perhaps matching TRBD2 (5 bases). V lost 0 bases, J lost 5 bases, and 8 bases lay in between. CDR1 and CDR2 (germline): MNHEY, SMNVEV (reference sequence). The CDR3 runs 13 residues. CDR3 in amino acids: CASSLSGVHEQYF. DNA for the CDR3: TGTGCCAGCAGTTTATCCGGGGTCCACGAGCAGTACTTC.

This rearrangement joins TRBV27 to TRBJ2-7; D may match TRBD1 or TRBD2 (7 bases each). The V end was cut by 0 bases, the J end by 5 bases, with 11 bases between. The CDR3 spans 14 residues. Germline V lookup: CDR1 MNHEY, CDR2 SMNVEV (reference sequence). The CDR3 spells CASSLSPGGDEQYF. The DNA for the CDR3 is TGTGCCAGCAGTTTATCCCCAGGGGGGGACGAGCAGTACTTC.

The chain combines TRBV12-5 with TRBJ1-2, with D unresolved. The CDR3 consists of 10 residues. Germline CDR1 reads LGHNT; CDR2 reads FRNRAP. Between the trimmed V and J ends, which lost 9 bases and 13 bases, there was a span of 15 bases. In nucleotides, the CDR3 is TGTGCTAGGTTCGCCCTTGCCCCCACCTTC. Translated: CARFALAPTF.

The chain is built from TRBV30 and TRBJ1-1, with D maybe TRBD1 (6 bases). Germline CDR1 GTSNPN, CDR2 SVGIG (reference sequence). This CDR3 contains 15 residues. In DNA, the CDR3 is TGTGGGGGGGCGTCCAGGGCCGTCTTAAACACTGAAGCTTTCTTT. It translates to CGGASRAVLNTEAFF. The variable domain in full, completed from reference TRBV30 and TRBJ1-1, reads SQTIHQWPATLVQPVGSPLSLECTVEGTSNPNLYWYRQAAGRGLQLLFYSVGIGQISSEVPQNLSASRPQDRQFILSSKKLLLSDSGFYLCGGASRAVLNTEAFFGQGTRLTVV.

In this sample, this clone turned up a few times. CDR3 sequence: CASSVLRNTEAFF. The CDR3 DNA reads TGTGCCAGCAGCGTCCTGAGGAACACTGAAGCTTTCTTT. The gene calls are TRBV7-6 and TRBJ1-1; D remains unclear. V was shortened by 5 bases and J by 1 base, with 8 bases between the two germline ends. This CDR3 comprises 13 residues. Germline lookup yields CDR1 SGHVS and CDR2 FNYEAQ. The full variable domain, its missing parts supplied by reference TRBV7-6 and TRBJ1-1, is GAGVSQSPRYKVTKRGQDVALRCDPISGHVSLYWYRQALGQGPEFLTYFNYEAQQDKSGLPNDRFSAERPEGSISTLTIQRTEQRDSAMYRCASSVLRNTEAFFGQGTRLTVV.

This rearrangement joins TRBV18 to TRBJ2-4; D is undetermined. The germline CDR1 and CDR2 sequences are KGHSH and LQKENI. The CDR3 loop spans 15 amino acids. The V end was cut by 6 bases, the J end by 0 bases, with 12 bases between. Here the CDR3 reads CASSQASGAKNIQYF. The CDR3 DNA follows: TGTGCCAGCTCGCAGGCTTCAGGAGCCAAAAACATTCAGTACTTC.